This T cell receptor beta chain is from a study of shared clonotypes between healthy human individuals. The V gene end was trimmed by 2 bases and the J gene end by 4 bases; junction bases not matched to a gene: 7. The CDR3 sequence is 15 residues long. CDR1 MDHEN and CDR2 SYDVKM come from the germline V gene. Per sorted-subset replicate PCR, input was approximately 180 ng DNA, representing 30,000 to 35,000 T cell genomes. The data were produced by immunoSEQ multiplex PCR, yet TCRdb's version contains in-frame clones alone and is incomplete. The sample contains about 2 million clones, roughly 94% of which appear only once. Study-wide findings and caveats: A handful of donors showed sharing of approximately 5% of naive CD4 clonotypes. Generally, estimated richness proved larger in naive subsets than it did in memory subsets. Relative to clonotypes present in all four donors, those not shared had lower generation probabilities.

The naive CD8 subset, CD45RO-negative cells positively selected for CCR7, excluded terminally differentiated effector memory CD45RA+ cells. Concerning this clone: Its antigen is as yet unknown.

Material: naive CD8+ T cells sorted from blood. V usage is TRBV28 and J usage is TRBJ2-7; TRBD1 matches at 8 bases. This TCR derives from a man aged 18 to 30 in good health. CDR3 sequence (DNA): TGTGCCAGCAGTTTAGATACAGGGGGTCGGTACGAGCAGTACTTC. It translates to CASSLDTGGRYEQYF.